The table lists the clone carrying this T cell receptor (beta chain) with many counts. Its specificity is unknown. This entry is derived from a study of T cell repertoires in cytomegalovirus infection. The overall study: Through public TCR beta signatures, both CMV infection and matching HLA type were indicated.

TCRdb re-called the reads with MiXCR, one entry per CDR3 protein. The sample has 200,000 to 300,000 distinct CDR3 sequences; more than 9% are singletons. Trimming took off 6 bases at V and 9 bases at J, with 15 bases between the two ends. CDR1 and CDR2 (germline): KGHSH, LQKENI. This CDR3 is built from 13 residues. General observations from the study: Predominance within the ex vivo response was attributable to HLA-C-restricted CMV-specific TCR beta clonotypes. Of the TCR beta families, the public ones yielded a cumulative frequency that identified carriers of CMV plus the relevant HLA.

This chain joins TRBV18 and TRBJ2-1; D is ambiguous. The sequence came from a human donor in good health (CMV status not recorded). Some clones in this sample may be carry-over from other donors' samples. The specimen sequenced was PBMCs. CDR3 amino acids: CASSPRRVGEQFF. CDR3 nucleotides: TGTGCCAGCTCCCCGCGTAGGGTGGGTGAGCAGTTCTTC.